The rows below give T cell receptor beta chains drawn from one sample of a study of blood T cell repertoires in COVID-19. The method was immunoSEQ multiplex PCR; TCRdb's version includes in-frame clones alone and lacks a portion of them. The sample includes around 200,000 clones, about 84% of them seen just once. Sequencing was carried out using PBMCs or T cells enriched from blood (not recorded which). These receptors came from a man in his forties with acute COVID-19. Each CDR3 is given with its conserved first and last residue. The D gene is left open where the match is weak. Size is stated for part of the rows, as once, few or many counts, or as a class when the clone is expanded.

v_call	j_call	d_call	cdr3_length	clone_size	cdr3_aa	cdr3_nt
TRBV7-8	TRBJ2-2	NA	16	NA	CASSLEIYGRTGELFF	TGTGCCAGCAGCCTAGAAATTTACGGGAGAACCGGGGAGCTGTTTTTT
TRBV6-5	TRBJ2-2	TRBD2	14	NA	CASSRTREGGELFF	TGTGCCAGCAGCCGGACTAGAGAGGGCGGGGAGCTGTTTTTT
TRBV29-1	TRBJ2-7	TRBD2	14	NA	CSVDIPGGRHEQYF	TGCAGCGTCGACATCCCGGGCGGGAGGCACGAGCAGTACTTC
TRBV4-2	TRBJ2-4	TRBD2	23	NA	CASSQQDPLPGLAGGIAKNIQYF	TGTGCCAGCAGCCAACAAGATCCCCTCCCCGGACTAGCGGGAGGTATAGCCAAAAACATTCAGTACTTC
TRBV2	TRBJ1-3	NA	15	NA	CASSASRIGGNTIYF	TGTGCCAGCAGCGCTAGTCGGATCGGTGGAAACACCATATATTTT
TRBV5-1	TRBJ1-1	NA	16	NA	CASSSDRKSLNTEAFF	TGCGCCAGCAGCTCGGACAGAAAATCCCTGAACACTGAAGCTTTCTTT
TRBV6-6	TRBJ2-1	TRBD2	20	NA	CASSPERIAGPNTDYNEQFF	TGTGCCAGCAGTCCAGAGCGAATAGCGGGCCCAAATACCGACTACAATGAGCAGTTCTTC
TRBV28	TRBJ1-3	TRBD1	15	NA	CASSSGQFSGNTIYF	TGTGCCAGCAGTTCGGGACAGTTCTCTGGAAACACCATATATTTT
TRBV2	TRBJ1-2	NA	14	NA	CASSEGTVRYGYTF	TGTGCCAGCAGTGAAGGGACAGTACGTTATGGCTACACCTTC
TRBV5-6	TRBJ1-5	NA	16	NA	CASSFAGQFLNQPQHF	TGTGCCAGCAGCTTCGCCGGACAGTTTTTAAATCAGCCCCAGCATTTT
TRBV29-1	TRBJ2-2	TRBD1	13	NA	CSVDRGRTGELFF	TGCAGCGTTGACAGGGGGCGAACCGGGGAGCTGTTTTTT
TRBV29-1	TRBJ1-5	NA	12	NA	CSVQDSNQPQHF	TGCAGCGTACAGGATAGCAATCAGCCCCAGCATTTT
TRBV19	TRBJ2-7	TRBD2	14	NA	CASRESGRADEQYF	TGTGCCAGTAGAGAAAGCGGGAGGGCCGACGAGCAGTACTTC
TRBV6-2/TRBV6-3	TRBJ2-3	TRBD2	15	NA	CASSYSELAADTQYF	TGTGCCAGCAGTTACTCGGAACTAGCGGCAGATACGCAGTATTTT
TRBV7-2	TRBJ2-7	TRBD1	15	once	CASSTRTGYTYEQYF	TGTGCCAGCAGCACACGGACAGGGTATACCTACGAGCAGTACTTC
TRBV2	TRBJ2-4	NA	16	NA	CASSVPLGTNKNIQYF	TGTGCCAGCAGTGTTCCTTTGGGGACAAACAAAAACATTCAGTACTTC
TRBV19	TRBJ2-1	TRBD2	15	NA	CASSIGRGRDNEQFF	TGTGCCAGTAGTATTGGGCGCGGGAGGGACAATGAGCAGTTCTTC
TRBV6-5	TRBJ1-1	NA	14	NA	CASRRPRGNTEAFF	TGTGCCAGCAGGCGTCCCAGGGGGAACACTGAAGCTTTCTTT
TRBV25-1	TRBJ2-1	TRBD1	13	NA	CASTTTTGDEQFF	TGTGCCAGCACTACAACCACAGGGGACGAGCAGTTCTTC
TRBV4-1	TRBJ2-1	TRBD1	17	once	CASSHTSGTGQYNEQFF	TGCGCCAGCAGCCATACCTCCGGGACAGGCCAGTACAATGAGCAGTTCTTC
TRBV5-1	TRBJ2-2	TRBD2	15	NA	CASRSGTKNTGELFF	TGCGCCAGCAGATCCGGGACTAAGAACACCGGGGAGCTGTTTTTT
TRBV11-2	TRBJ2-3	TRBD1	15	NA	CASSFGTGGADTQYF	TGTGCCAGCAGCTTCGGGACAGGGGGGGCAGATACGCAGTATTTT
TRBV27	TRBJ2-7	TRBD2	16	NA	CASSRGRGGLVPEQYF	TGTGCCAGCAGCCGAGGGCGGGGGGGACTCGTCCCCGAGCAGTACTTC
TRBV28	TRBJ1-2	TRBD1	13	NA	CASSSGQGGGYTF	TGTGCCAGCAGTTCGGGACAGGGCGGCGGCTACACCTTC
TRBV5-1	TRBJ2-2	TRBD1	15	NA	CASSPVQGVNGELFF	TGCGCCAGCAGCCCTGTACAGGGGGTTAACGGGGAGCTGTTTTTT
TRBV4-2	TRBJ2-7	NA	14	NA	CASTQGRGTYEQYF	TGTGCCAGCACCCAGGGGCGGGGGACCTACGAGCAGTACTTC
TRBV28	TRBJ1-4	NA	13	NA	CASRVGGNEKLFF	TGTGCCAGCAGGGTGGGGGGTAATGAAAAACTGTTTTTT
TRBV2	TRBJ2-3	TRBD2	15	once	CASSEEGLLTDTQYF	TGTGCCAGCAGTGAAGAGGGACTACTAACAGATACGCAGTATTTT
TRBV5-1	TRBJ2-3	TRBD2	16	NA	CASSPALAGGPDTQYF	TGCGCCAGCAGCCCGGCCCTAGCGGGAGGACCAGATACGCAGTATTTT
TRBV15	TRBJ2-4	NA	14	NA	CATSSRLAKNIQYF	TGTGCCACCAGCAGCCGACTAGCCAAAAACATTCAGTACTTC
TRBV28	TRBJ1-1	NA	16	once	CASSSPGGPSNTEAFF	TGTGCCAGCAGTTCCCCGGGGGGGCCTTCGAACACTGAAGCTTTCTTT
TRBV19	TRBJ2-7	TRBD1	14	NA	CASSKAGTGYEQYF	TGTGCCAGTTCTAAAGCCGGGACAGGGTACGAGCAGTACTTC
TRBV7-6	TRBJ1-5	TRBD1	21	once	CASKGDRLRDRGPYSNQPQHF	TGTGCCAGCAAGGGGGACCGCCTACGGGACAGGGGACCTTATAGCAATCAGCCCCAGCATTTT
TRBV19	TRBJ1-1	NA	16	NA	CASTLRPGGAGTEAFF	TGTGCCAGTACACTGAGGCCGGGGGGCGCGGGGACTGAAGCTTTCTTT
TRBV11-2	TRBJ2-5	NA	12	NA	CASTGKKETQYF	TGTGCCAGCACAGGGAAAAAAGAGACCCAGTACTTC
TRBV7-6	TRBJ2-1	TRBD2	16	NA	CASSQLAGGPRNEQFF	TGTGCCAGCAGCCAACTAGCGGGAGGGCCGAGGAATGAGCAGTTCTTC
TRBV3-1/TRBV3-2	TRBJ2-4	NA	12	NA	CASSQRGNIQYF	TGTGCCAGCAGCCAAAGAGGAAACATTCAGTACTTC
TRBV11-2	TRBJ2-5	NA	13	NA	CASSRQGGETQYF	TGTGCCAGCAGCCGACAGGGAGGAGAGACCCAGTACTTC
TRBV7-2	TRBJ2-2	TRBD2	15	NA	CASSLPGLSKGELFF	TGTGCCAGCAGCTTACCGGGACTATCTAAGGGGGAGCTGTTTTTT
TRBV3-1/TRBV3-2	TRBJ1-6	TRBD1	15	NA	CASSQGVGQGRPLHF	TGTGCCAGCAGCCAAGGGGTGGGACAGGGAAGGCCCCTCCACTTT
TRBV5-8	TRBJ1-4	NA	14	NA	CASRGGTTNEKLFF	TGTGCCAGCCGGGGGGGGACGACTAATGAAAAACTGTTTTTT
TRBV5-1	TRBJ2-3	NA	14	NA	CASSGGGTADTQYF	TGCGCCAGCAGCGGGGGAGGAACCGCAGATACGCAGTATTTT